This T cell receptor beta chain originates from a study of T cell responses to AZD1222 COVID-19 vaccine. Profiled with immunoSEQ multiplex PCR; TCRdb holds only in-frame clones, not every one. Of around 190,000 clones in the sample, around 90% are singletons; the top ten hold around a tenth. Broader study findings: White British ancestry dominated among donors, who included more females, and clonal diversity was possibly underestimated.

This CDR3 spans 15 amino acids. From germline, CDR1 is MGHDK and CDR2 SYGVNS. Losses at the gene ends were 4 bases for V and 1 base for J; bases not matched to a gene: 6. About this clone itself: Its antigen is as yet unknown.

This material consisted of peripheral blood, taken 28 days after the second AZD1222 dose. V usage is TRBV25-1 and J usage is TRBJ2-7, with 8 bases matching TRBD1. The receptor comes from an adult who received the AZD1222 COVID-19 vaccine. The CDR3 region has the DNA TGTGCCAGCAGTGGCACGACAGGGGCATCCTACGAGCAGTACTTC. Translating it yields CASSGTTGASYEQYF.